This passage covers 26 T cell receptor beta chains from one sample sequenced in a study of cytomegalovirus exposure and HLA in healthy donors. Both 60 Vbeta primers and 13 Jbeta primers went into the PCR. Measured with immunoSEQ multiplex PCR; TCRdb has only the in-frame clones, and not every one. The sample holds around 150,000 clones, around three quarters seen once. The sequenced sample consisted of PBMCs. These TCRs come from a man aged 40-49 years in good health and CMV-seronegative.

The V call is TRBV18, the J call TRBJ2-5, with D perhaps matching TRBD1 (6 bases). Germline V gives CDR1 KGHSH, CDR2 LQKENI. This CDR3 region has 13 residues. The V and J ends lost 8 bases and 1 base respectively, with 11 bases between them. CDR3 loop: CASIGTSQETQYF. CDR3 nucleotides: TGTGCCAGCATCGGGACATCCCAAGAGACCCAGTACTTC.

CDR3 amino acids: CASHGQGGGNTEAFF. CDR3 nucleotide sequence: TGTGCCAGCCATGGACAGGGGGGTGGGAACACTGAAGCTTTCTTT. The rearrangement uses TRBV2 and TRBJ1-1, with TRBD1 matching 10 bases. The germline CDR1 and CDR2 sequences are SNHLY and FYNNEI. The CDR3 is 15 residues long. V shed 8 bases, J shed 1 base, and the junction held 7 bases outside the gene matches.

This rearrangement joins TRBV19 to TRBJ1-6; 8 bases are shared with TRBD1. V lost 9 bases, J lost 11 bases, and 6 bases stayed unmatched. Germline V gene sequence: CDR1 LNHDA, CDR2 SQIVND (reference sequence). CDR3 length: 12 residues. CDR3 sequence (DNA): TGTGCCAGCCGGACAGGGTTGACACCCCTCCACTTT. This translates into CASRTGLTPLHF. Filled out from reference TRBV19 and TRBJ1-6, the complete variable domain reads DGGITQSPKYLFRKEGQNVTLSCEQNLNHDAMYWYRQDPGQGLRLIYYSQIVNDFQKGDIAEGYSVSREKKESFPLTVTSAQKNPTAFYLCASRTGLTPLHFGNGTRLTVT.

V usage is TRBV6-5 and J usage is TRBJ1-4; 7 positions agree with TRBD1. V was clipped by 6 bases and J by 4 bases; unmatched bases: 5. Germline CDR1 reads MNHEY; CDR2 reads SVGAGI. This CDR3 has 14 amino acids. The CDR3 loop reads CASRPGQNNEKLFF. In DNA form, the CDR3 reads TGTGCCAGCAGACCGGGACAGAATAATGAAAAACTGTTTTTT.

DNA of the CDR3: TGTGCCACCCGAGGGACAGGGAGTATGTACGAGCAGTACTTC. Its translation: CATRGTGSMYEQYF. V usage is TRBV5-4 and J usage is TRBJ2-7; 9 nucleotides match TRBD1. The CDR3 loop spans 14 amino acids. The V gene end was trimmed by 9 bases and the J gene end by 4 bases; junction bases not matched to a gene: 11. The germline CDR1 and CDR2 sequences are SGHNT and YYREEE (reference sequence).

The gene calls are TRBV5-1 and TRBJ2-5, with D perhaps matching TRBD1 (5 bases). Trimming pared 1 base from V and 5 bases from J, leaving 9 bases between. Germline V gene sequence: CDR1 SGHRS, CDR2 YFSETQ. The CDR3 runs to 13 residues. The CDR3 bases are TGCGCCAGCAGCTTGATGGGGCAGGAGACCCAGTACTTC. Translated: CASSLMGQETQYF.

This clone was observed a few times. The rearrangement joins TRBV27 to TRBJ1-2; D may be TRBD1 (5 bases). V gave up 4 bases and J gave up 3 bases, with 18 bases separating them. The CDR3 length is 16 residues. Germline V lookup: CDR1 MNHEY, CDR2 SMNVEV (reference sequence). CDR3 residues: CASSSAQGRVDYGYTF. CDR3 nucleotide sequence: TGTGCCAGCAGTTCGGCTCAGGGAAGGGTTGACTATGGCTACACCTTC.

The chain combines TRBV19 with TRBJ2-5, with D maybe TRBD1 (5 bases). The V end was cut by 1 base, the J end by 3 bases, with 15 bases between. The length of the CDR3 is 16 residues. Germline-derived CDR1 and CDR2 are LNHDA and SQIVND (reference sequence). This CDR3 reads CASSIGVTVSKETQYF. The CDR3 nucleotides read TGTGCCAGTAGTATAGGTGTGACAGTATCTAAAGAGACCCAGTACTTC.

The genes are TRBV6-6 and TRBJ2-1; 14 positions agree with TRBD2. J gave up 8 bases and V 4 bases, and 4 bases lay outside the gene matches. The germline gives CDR1 MNHNY, CDR2 SVGAGI (reference sequence). There are 15 residues in the CDR3. The CDR3 loop is CASSWTSGRPDEQFF. The CDR3 DNA sequence: TGTGCCAGCAGTTGGACTAGCGGGAGGCCCGATGAGCAGTTCTTC.

V and J are TRBV5-6 and TRBJ1-2, with 7 nucleotides matching TRBD1. Germline values: CDR1 SGHDT, CDR2 YYEEEE. V shed 3 bases and J 5 bases; nucleotides not matched to a gene: 10. The CDR3 is made up of 15 amino acids. As DNA, the CDR3 is TGTGCCAGCAGCTCGCTTCTGGGACAGATATATGGCTACACCTTC. This sequence encodes CASSSLLGQIYGYTF.

The rearrangement links TRBV6-6 to TRBJ1-6, with 11 bases matching TRBD1. Germline-derived CDR1 and CDR2 are MNHNY and SVGAGI (reference sequence). V shed 0 bases and J 7 bases; nucleotides not matched to a gene: 2. This CDR3 is built from 16 residues. CDR3 residues: CASSYSGQGANSPLHF. CDR3 coding DNA: TGTGCCAGCAGTTACTCCGGACAGGGGGCGAATTCACCCCTCCACTTT.

The chain couples TRBV11-2 to TRBJ1-2; D remains unclear. Looked up from germline, CDR1 is SGHAT and CDR2 is FQNNGV. The CDR3 is 15 residues long. Trimming took off 0 bases at V and 1 base at J, with 9 bases between the two ends. Written as DNA, the CDR3 is TGTGCCAGCAGCTTAGATCTTACAGTTAACTATGGCTACACCTTC. This encodes CASSLDLTVNYGYTF.

This rearrangement joins TRBV7-7 to TRBJ2-3, with 11 nucleotides matching TRBD2. The CDR3 is 15 residues long. Germline trimming cut 5 bases from V and 2 bases from J; bases unmatched to any gene: 3. CDR1 and CDR2 from the germline V gene are SSHAT and FNYEAQ (reference sequence). CDR3 DNA: TGTGCCAGCAGCCCGGGACTAGCGGACACAGATACGCAGTATTTT. Translation: CASSPGLADTDTQYF.

The rearrangement joins TRBV9 to TRBJ2-2; 9 nucleotides line up with TRBD1. CDR3 length equals 14 residues. V was clipped by 5 bases and J by 7 bases; unmatched bases: 6. Germline V gene sequence: CDR1 SGDLS, CDR2 YYNGEE. The CDR3 DNA is TGTGCCAGCAGTCCGGGACAGGGAAGCGGGGAGCTGTTTTTT. Translated, it gives CASSPGQGSGELFF.

The rearrangement links TRBV21-1 to TRBJ1-4; TRBD1 is the table's D call, not checked against the DNA. TRBV21-1 corresponds to a pseudogene. The CDR3 sequence is 16 residues long. CDR3 coding DNA: TGTGCCAGCAGCACCCTCAGGACACAGGGGAATGAAAAACTGTTTTTT. Protein: CASSTLRTQGNEKLFF.

This clone was found once. Written as DNA, the CDR3 is TGTGCCAGCAGTTTCGTTCCCCAGGGCTATGGCTACACCTTC. This gives the protein CASSFVPQGYGYTF. V is TRBV27 and J is TRBJ1-2, with D possibly TRBD1 on 5 matching bases. Germline values: CDR1 MNHEY, CDR2 SMNVEV (reference sequence). The CDR3 has 14 amino acids. V gave up 3 bases and J gave up 4 bases, with 12 bases separating them.

V is TRBV23-1 and J is TRBJ2-5, with no clear D. TRBV23-1 is labeled an ORF, and its function is uncertain. The CDR3 length is 11 residues. Trimming took off 6 bases at V and 3 bases at J, with 5 bases between the two ends. CDR3 region: CASSVKETQYF. In nucleotides, the CDR3 is TGCGCCAGCAGCGTTAAAGAGACCCAGTACTTC.

V gene TRBV7-2 combines with J gene TRBJ1-1, with no clear D. Trimming cost V 1 base and J 8 bases, with 14 bases left between them. This CDR3 is 14 amino acids long. Germline V lookup: CDR1 SGHTA, CDR2 FQGNSA. The CDR3: CASSLEGGGVEAFF. The CDR3 DNA reads TGTGCCAGCAGCTTAGAAGGCGGCGGCGTCGAAGCTTTCTTT.

The sample holds one count of this clone. V is TRBV7-2 and J is TRBJ1-1; D remains ambiguous. Germline assignment: CDR1 SGHTA and CDR2 FQGNSA. Trimming removed 1 base at V and 4 bases at J, with 16 bases between. The CDR3 has 16 amino acids. The CDR3 sequence is CASSLEGHVRGTEAFF. CDR3 bases: TGTGCCAGCAGCTTAGAAGGCCACGTACGGGGCACTGAAGCTTTCTTT.

On this clone: Different DNA sequences within this sample yield the same CDR3. The gene calls are TRBV10-1 and TRBJ2-7; a possible D gene is TRBD1 (6 bases). Germline-derived CDR1 and CDR2 are WNHNN and SYGVQD (reference sequence). V was shortened by 2 bases and J by 3 bases, with 20 bases between the two germline ends. This CDR3 contains 17 residues. The CDR3 nucleotides read TGCGCCAGCAGTGAGAAAATGGGGCAGGGGTCGTTCTACGAGCAGTACTTC. Encoded protein: CASSEKMGQGSFYEQYF.

This clone was observed once. The chain has TRBV5-6 and TRBJ2-7, with D perhaps matching TRBD1 (5 bases). With 7 bases removed from V and 2 bases from J, the gap between germline ends came to 16 bases. This CDR3 comprises 14 residues. Germline loops: CDR1 SGHDT, CDR2 YYEEEE. The chain's CDR3 is CASAVQALTYEQYF. The CDR3 nucleotides read TGTGCCAGCGCTGTACAGGCCCTCACCTACGAGCAGTACTTC.

This clone was detected only once. The V call is TRBV25-1, the J call TRBJ2-5; no clear D. The tail of the sequence fits TRBJ2-7 better, so the J call may be wrong. The CDR3 has 13 residues. CDR1 is MGHDK and CDR2 is SYGVNS in the germline V gene. CDR3 residues: CASSDAALYEQYF. CDR3 in DNA: TGTGCCAGCAGTGATGCGGCCCTCTACGAGCAGTACTTC.

This chain uses TRBV27 with TRBJ1-1, with 9 positions matching TRBD1. The J segment lost 7 bases and the V segment lost 5 bases, leaving 11 bases of the junction unmatched. CDR3 length: 15 amino acids. Germline CDR1 MNHEY, CDR2 SMNVEV (reference sequence). The CDR3 here is CASSLRDRALGEAFF. Written as DNA, the CDR3 is TGTGCCAGCAGTCTCCGGGACAGGGCCTTAGGTGAAGCTTTCTTT.

The V gene is TRBV7-2, the J gene TRBJ2-7; TRBD1 aligns across 7 bases. The ends lost 1 base at V and 3 bases at J; junction bases unmatched: 6. The CDR3 is 15 amino acids. Germline CDR1 and CDR2: SGHTA and FQGNSA. DNA for the CDR3: TGTGCCAGCAGCTTAGGACAGGGTACCTACTACGAGCAGTACTTC. It is translated as CASSLGQGTYYEQYF.

The V call is TRBV4-1, the J call TRBJ1-4; D call uncertain. The CDR3 length is 14 residues. The V end lost 0 bases, the J end lost 7 bases, and 9 bases lay between the germline ends. The germline gives CDR1 MGHRA, CDR2 YSYEKL. The CDR3 DNA sequence: TGCGCCAGCAGCCAAGACACGGACTTTGAAAAACTGTTTTTT. As protein: CASSQDTDFEKLFF.

V gene TRBV5-1 combines with J gene TRBJ2-3; 8 bases agree with TRBD1. The trim removed 4 bases at V and 3 bases at J, leaving 4 bases unmatched. Per germline, CDR1 SGHRS and CDR2 YFSETQ. The CDR3 contains 14 residues. Written as DNA, the CDR3 is TGCGCCAGCAGCCCGGACAGGGTGACAGATACGCAGTATTTT. It codes for CASSPDRVTDTQYF.